One sample yielded the 21 T cell receptor beta chains listed below, sequenced in a study of early T cells in non-severe SARS-CoV-2 infection. MiXCR, run by TCRdb on the 5' RACE reads, gives a single entry per CDR3 protein. In the table there are around 30,000 distinct CDR3 sequences, 5% to 6.5% of which are singletons. Source material: whole blood. The origin of the receptors is an adult who was a healthcare worker with PCR-confirmed SARS-CoV-2 infection or an uninfected control (not recorded which).

This clonotype was seen at least ten times. The V call is TRBV7-9, the J call TRBJ2-3; D is uncertain. The germline V and J ends were trimmed by 8 bases and 2 bases, with 14 bases remaining between them. Germline CDR1 is SEHNR and CDR2 is FQNEAQ (reference sequence). The length of the CDR3 is 14 residues. CDR3 in DNA: TGTGCCAGCCGCCATGGGCAGGTCACAGATACGCAGTATTTT. Translation: CASRHGQVTDTQYF.

V and J are TRBV2 and TRBJ2-7; D call uncertain. V was pared by 7 bases and J by 2 bases, with 9 bases between. In germline, CDR1 is SNHLY, CDR2 FYNNEI. The CDR3 extends over 12 amino acids. DNA of the CDR3: TGTGCCAGCATTGGCAGGCCCTACGAGCAGTACTTC. Residues: CASIGRPYEQYF.

This clonotype was found many times. The chain links TRBV7-8 to TRBJ2-3; 8 nucleotides line up with TRBD2. The CDR3 spans 15 residues. Germline CDR1 SGHVS, CDR2 FQNEAQ. V lost 7 bases to trimming and J lost 3 bases; unmatched junction nucleotides: 9. The CDR3 reads CASTASGGMTDTQYF. The DNA for the CDR3 is TGTGCCAGCACCGCAAGCGGGGGAATGACAGATACGCAGTATTTT.

V is TRBV18 and J is TRBJ1-5; TRBD1 might be the D (6 bases). Germline assignment: CDR1 KGHSH and CDR2 LQKENI. This CDR3 is built from 15 residues. V lost 6 bases, J lost 5 bases, and 17 bases lay in between. CDR3 residues: CASSSGTSSDQPQHF. CDR3 nucleotide sequence: TGTGCCAGCTCGTCCGGGACAAGTTCCGATCAGCCCCAGCATTTT.

Many counts were recorded for this clonotype. The rearrangement links TRBV29-1 to TRBJ2-1; a possible D gene is TRBD2 (5 bases). The length of the CDR3 is 15 residues. V lost 0 bases, J lost 5 bases, and 14 bases lay in between. The germline gives CDR1 SQVTM, CDR2 ANQGSEA. The CDR3 sequence: CSVEDYEGLDNEQFF. CDR3 in DNA: TGCAGCGTTGAAGATTATGAGGGTTTGGACAATGAGCAGTTCTTC.

The sample holds many counts of this clonotype. The chain recombines TRBV7-8 with TRBJ2-7; possible D gene TRBD2, 5 bases. Germline V gene data show CDR1 as SGHVS and CDR2 as FQNEAQ. The CDR3 spans 13 residues. V lost 1 base to trimming and J lost 3 bases, with 7 bases between them. As DNA, the CDR3 is TGTGCCAGCAGCTTAGACGGGGTCTACGAGCAGTACTTC. Translating it yields CASSLDGVYEQYF.

The chain couples TRBV7-2 to TRBJ1-6; D not certain. CDR3 length equals 14 residues. V lost 5 bases and J lost 4, with 9 bases in between. Germline assignment: CDR1 SGHTA and CDR2 FQGNSA. The CDR3, as DNA: TGTGCCAGCAGCCCCCAGGCATATAATTCACCCCTCCACTTT. Residues: CASSPQAYNSPLHF.

This clonotype was seen at least ten times. This chain uses TRBV7-6 with TRBJ1-1, with TRBD1 identical over 9 bases. Germline V CDR1 and CDR2: SGHVS, FNYEAQ. There are 17 residues in the CDR3. J gave up 0 bases and V 1 base, and 6 bases lay outside the gene matches. CDR3 DNA sequence: TGTGCCAGCAGCTTAGGGACAGGGGTGACCATGAACACTGAAGCTTTCTTT. Amino acid sequence: CASSLGTGVTMNTEAFF.

This chain connects TRBV2 to TRBJ1-5, with D possibly TRBD1 on 5 matching bases. The V end lost 7 bases, the J end lost 6 bases, and 10 bases lay between the germline ends. Germline loops: CDR1 SNHLY, CDR2 FYNNEI. This CDR3 spans 12 amino acids. Here the CDR3 DNA reads TGTGCCAGCACCCAGGGTCCTCAGCCCCAGCATTTT. Protein: CASTQGPQPQHF.

Many counts were recorded for this clonotype. The rearrangement uses TRBV4-3 and TRBJ2-3; D gene unclear. Germline V gene sequence: CDR1 LGHNA, CDR2 YSLEER. V was trimmed by 0 bases and J by 5 bases, leaving 15 bases between them. The length of the CDR3 is 16 residues. The CDR3 nucleotides are TGCGCCAGCAGCCAAGACCGTGACCGCGATAAAGATACGCAGTATTTT. Translation gives CASSQDRDRDKDTQYF.

The CDR3 DNA sequence: TGTGCCTGGAGTCCCCAGGGAGGAGACTATGGCTACACCTTC. Protein sequence: CAWSPQGGDYGYTF. This sequence joins TRBV30 and TRBJ1-2; perhaps TRBD1 as D (5 bases). Per germline, CDR1 GTSNPN and CDR2 SVGIG (reference sequence). V was pared by 2 bases and J by 3 bases, with 13 bases between. This CDR3 spans 14 amino acids. The full variable domain, rest sourced from reference TRBV30 and TRBJ1-2, is SQTIHQWPATLVQPVGSPLSLECTVEGTSNPNLYWYRQAAGRGLQLLFYSVGIGQISSEVPQNLSASRPQDRQFILSSKKLLLSDSGFYLCAWSPQGGDYGYTFGSGTRLTVV.

This clonotype was recorded many times. This rearrangement joins TRBV5-1 to TRBJ2-1; D not certain. V was shortened by 0 bases and J by 5 bases, with 12 bases between the two germline ends. The germline CDR1 and CDR2 sequences are SGHRS and YFSETQ. The CDR3 consists of 15 residues. The CDR3 region is CASSLALGLDNEQFF. The CDR3 DNA is TGCGCCAGCAGCTTGGCCTTAGGGCTGGACAATGAGCAGTTCTTC. Looking up the rest from reference TRBV5-1 and TRBJ2-1 gives the full variable domain: KAGVTQTPRYLIKTRGQQVTLSCSPISGHRSVSWYQQTPGQGLQFLFEYFSETQRNKGNFPGRFSGRQFSNSRSEMNVSTLELGDSALYLCASSLALGLDNEQFFGPGTRLTVL.

There are many counts of this clonotype. V usage is TRBV7-2 and J usage is TRBJ2-3; 8 nucleotides line up with TRBD2. Germline trimming cut 0 bases from V and 3 bases from J; bases unmatched to any gene: 2. This CDR3 region has 15 residues. CDR1 and CDR2 from the germline V gene are SGHTA and FQGNSA. CDR3 sequence: CASSLAGLVTDTQYF. The CDR3 nucleotides read TGTGCCAGCAGCTTAGCGGGACTAGTGACAGATACGCAGTATTTT.

This clonotype has ten or more counts. This chain connects TRBV15 to TRBJ1-6; 7 positions match TRBD1. This CDR3 has 18 residues. After removal of 2 bases from V and 1 base from J, the junction contained 8 bases not matched to a gene. CDR1 LNHNV and CDR2 YYDKDF come from the germline V gene (reference sequence). The CDR3 reads CATSRNTLQGSYNSPLHF. CDR3 coding DNA: TGTGCCACCAGCAGAAATACTTTACAGGGGTCCTATAATTCACCCCTCCACTTT.

Only one count was recorded for this clonotype. The chain joins TRBV20-1 to TRBJ2-1; D unclear. Germline assignment: CDR1 DFQATT and CDR2 SNEGSKA (reference sequence). The CDR3 has 13 residues. Trimming took off 3 bases at V and 5 bases at J, with 11 bases between the two ends. The CDR3 sequence is CSASRVVNNEQFF. The CDR3 nucleotides are TGCAGTGCTAGTCGGGTAGTAAACAATGAGCAGTTCTTC.

This clonotype was counted at least ten times. This chain links TRBV28 with TRBJ1-2; D not resolved. Germline assignment: CDR1 MDHEN and CDR2 SYDVKM. Trimming shortened V by 4 bases and J by 7 bases, and 16 bases separated the two germline ends. The CDR3 is 14 amino acids. The CDR3 is CASSSPGLGGGYTF. Here the CDR3 DNA reads TGTGCCAGCAGTTCCCCAGGTCTGGGAGGTGGCTACACCTTC.

The chain uses TRBV28 and TRBJ1-5; TRBD1 aligns across 8 bases. The CDR3 length is 14 residues. CDR1 is MDHEN, CDR2 SYDVKM, per germline. The V segment lost 8 bases and the J segment 5 bases; nucleotides outside the gene matches: 8. The CDR3 loop reads CASLDRGRYQPQHF. In DNA, the CDR3 is TGTGCCAGCCTTGACAGGGGAAGGTATCAGCCCCAGCATTTT. The full variable domain, completed using reference TRBV28 and TRBJ1-5, is DVKVTQSSRYLVKRTGEKVFLECVQDMDHENMFWYRQDPGLGLRLIYFSYDVKMKEKGDIPEGYSVSREKKERFSLILESASTNQTSMYLCASLDRGRYQPQHFGDGTRLSIL.

There are many counts of this clonotype. The V and J genes are TRBV6-2 or TRBV6-3 and TRBJ1-5, with 10 positions matching TRBD1. V shed 5 bases and J 2 bases; nucleotides not matched to a gene: 0. The CDR3 extends over 14 amino acids. Germline loops: CDR1 MNHEY, CDR2 SVGEGT. DNA for the CDR3: TGTGCCAGCAGTGGGACAGGGGGCAATCAGCCCCAGCATTTT. Residues: CASSGTGGNQPQHF.

This clonotype showed up many times. The chain recombines TRBV28 with TRBJ2-6; TRBD1 might be the D (6 bases). Germline V gene sequence: CDR1 MDHEN, CDR2 SYDVKM. V lost 4 bases and J lost 3, with 7 bases in between. The CDR3 totals 14 residues. CDR3 region: CASSYRDGANVLTF. CDR3 nucleotides: TGTGCCAGCAGTTACAGGGATGGGGCCAACGTCCTGACTTTC. Filled out from reference TRBV28 and TRBJ2-6, the complete variable domain reads DVKVTQSSRYLVKRTGEKVFLECVQDMDHENMFWYRQDPGLGLRLIYFSYDVKMKEKGDIPEGYSVSREKKERFSLILESASTNQTSMYLCASSYRDGANVLTFGAGSRLTVL.

This clonotype was seen ten or more times. V is TRBV7-9 and J is TRBJ1-1, with TRBD1 matching over 7 bases. J was trimmed by 7 bases and V by 8 bases; bases with no gene match: 13. In germline, CDR1 is SEHNR, CDR2 FQNEAQ (reference sequence). This CDR3 is 14 amino acids long. This CDR3 is CASPFGGDRDEAFF. The CDR3 DNA sequence: TGTGCCAGCCCTTTCGGGGGGGACAGAGATGAAGCTTTCTTT.

The chain links TRBV7-2 to TRBJ2-3; tentative D call: TRBD1 (5 bases). V dropped 1 base and J dropped 6 bases, with 8 bases sitting between them. The CDR3 consists of 13 residues. Germline assignment: CDR1 SGHTA and CDR2 FQGNSA. In nucleotides, the CDR3 is TGTGCCAGCAGCTTAGAAGGGGTCGATACGCAGTATTTT. Protein product: CASSLEGVDTQYF.